This TCR beta chain was sequenced in a study of T cell changes during pregnancy in multiple sclerosis. This clone occurred once. The CDR3 loop spans 16 amino acids. The germline gives CDR1 SGHRS, CDR2 YFSETQ. J lost 5 bases, V lost 3 bases, and 10 bases had no gene match. The data were produced by immunoSEQ multiplex PCR, yet TCRdb's version contains in-frame clones alone and is incomplete. The table lists roughly 50,000 clones, 80% to 95% of them singletons. This chain connects TRBV5-1 to TRBJ2-1; 8 nucleotides match TRBD2. The sequencing here drew on CD4+ T cells from peripheral blood mononuclear cells, taken in the third trimester of pregnancy. The TCR was taken from a female donor with multiple sclerosis, enrolled in a pregnancy study. Here the CDR3 DNA reads TGCGCCAGCAGCTCCATTAGCGGGATGGGGAACAATGAGCAGTTCTTC. Protein sequence: CASSSISGMGNNEQFF.